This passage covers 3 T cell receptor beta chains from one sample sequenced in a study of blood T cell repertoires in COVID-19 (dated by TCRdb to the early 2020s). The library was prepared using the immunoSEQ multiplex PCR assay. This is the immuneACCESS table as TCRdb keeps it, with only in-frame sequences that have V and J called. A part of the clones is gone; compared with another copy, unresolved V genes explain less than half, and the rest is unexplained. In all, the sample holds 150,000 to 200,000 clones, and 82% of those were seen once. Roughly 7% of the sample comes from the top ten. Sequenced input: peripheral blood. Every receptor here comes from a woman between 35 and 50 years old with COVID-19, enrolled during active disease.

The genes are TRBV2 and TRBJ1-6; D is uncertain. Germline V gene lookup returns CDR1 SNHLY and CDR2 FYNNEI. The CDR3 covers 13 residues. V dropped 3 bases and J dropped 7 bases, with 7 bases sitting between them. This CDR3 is CASSDAQNSPLHF. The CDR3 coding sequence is TGTGCCAGCAGTGATGCTCAGAATTCACCCCTCCACTTT.

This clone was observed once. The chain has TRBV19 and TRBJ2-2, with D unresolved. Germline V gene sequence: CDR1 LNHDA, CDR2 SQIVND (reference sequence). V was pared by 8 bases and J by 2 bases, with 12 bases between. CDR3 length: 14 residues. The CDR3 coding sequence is TGTGCCAGTTCCCAGATACTAAACACCGGGGAGCTGTTTTTT. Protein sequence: CASSQILNTGELFF.

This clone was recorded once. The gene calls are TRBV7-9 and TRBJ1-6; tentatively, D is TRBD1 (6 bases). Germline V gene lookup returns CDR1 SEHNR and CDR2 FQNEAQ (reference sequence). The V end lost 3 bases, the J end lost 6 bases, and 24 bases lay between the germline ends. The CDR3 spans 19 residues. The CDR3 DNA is TGTGCCAGCAGCTTCGAGACCGGGACATCGTTCTTTCGTAATTCACCCCTCCACTTT. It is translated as CASSFETGTSFFRNSPLHF. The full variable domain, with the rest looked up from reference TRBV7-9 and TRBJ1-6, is DTGVSQNPRHKITKRGQNVTFRCDPISEHNRLYWYRQTLGQGPEFLTYFQNEAQLEKSRLLSDRFSAERPKGSFSTLEIQRTEQGDSAMYLCASSFETGTSFFRNSPLHFGNGTRLTVT.